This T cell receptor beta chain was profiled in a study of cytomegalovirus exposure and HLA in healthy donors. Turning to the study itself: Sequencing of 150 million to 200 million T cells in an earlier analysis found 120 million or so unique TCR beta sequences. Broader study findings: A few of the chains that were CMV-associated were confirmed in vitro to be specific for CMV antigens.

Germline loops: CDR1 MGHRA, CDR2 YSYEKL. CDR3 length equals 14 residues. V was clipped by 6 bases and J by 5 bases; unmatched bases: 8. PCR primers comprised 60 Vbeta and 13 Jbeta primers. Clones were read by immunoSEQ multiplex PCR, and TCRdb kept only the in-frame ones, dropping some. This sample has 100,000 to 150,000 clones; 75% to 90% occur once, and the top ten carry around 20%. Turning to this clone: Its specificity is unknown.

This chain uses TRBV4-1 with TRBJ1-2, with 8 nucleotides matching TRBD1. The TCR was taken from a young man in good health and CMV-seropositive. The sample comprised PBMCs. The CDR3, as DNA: TGCGCCAGCAGGCCAGGACAGGGCGGATATGGCTACACCTTC. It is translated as CASRPGQGGYGYTF.